These 20 T cell receptor beta chains came from one sample sequenced in a study of shared clonotypes between healthy human individuals (dated by TCRdb to 2018 to 2021). The library was made by the immunoSEQ multiplex PCR assay. The clones in this table, taken by TCRdb from immuneACCESS, are in-frame only. Not every clone is retained; where verified, under half of the shortfall comes from an unresolved V gene, and the cause of the rest is unknown. The sample yields over 2 million clones; around 93% were counted once. 0.3% to 0.45% of the sample goes to the ten largest clones. The sample consisted of naive CD4+ T cells from PBMCs. According to the study, the label for this sample's cell subset or site signals: CD45RA+ positively selected. Receptors originate from a man aged 18 to 30 in good health. Some clones in this sample may be carry-over from other donors' samples.

The chain is built from TRBV15 and TRBJ1-2; D not certain. Germline CDR1 is LNHNV and CDR2 is YYDKDF (reference sequence). The CDR3 extends over 16 amino acids. Trimming removed 0 bases from V and 2 bases from J, with 13 bases in between. DNA of the CDR3: TGTGCCACCAGCAGAGATCTAAGGAAAGGAAACTATGGCTACACCTTC. Translated: CATSRDLRKGNYGYTF. The full variable domain, with the rest looked up from reference TRBV15 and TRBJ1-2, is DAMVIQNPRYQVTQFGKPVTLSCSQTLNHNVMYWYQQKSSQAPKLLFHYYDKDFNNEADTPDNFQSRRPNTSFCFLDIRSPGLGDTAMYLCATSRDLRKGNYGYTFGSGTRLTVV.

V usage is TRBV19 and J usage is TRBJ1-3; D gene ambiguous. Germline lookup yields CDR1 LNHDA and CDR2 SQIVND (reference sequence). Trimming pared 0 bases from V and 0 bases from J, leaving 12 bases between. There are 17 residues in the CDR3. The DNA for the CDR3 is TGTGCCAGTAGTATAGATGAAGGCCGGATCTCTGGAAACACCATATATTTT. Translated, it gives CASSIDEGRISGNTIYF.

The rearrangement links TRBV7-9 to TRBJ1-1, with D tentatively TRBD1 (5 bases). The germline CDR1 and CDR2 sequences are SEHNR and FQNEAQ (reference sequence). The V gene lost 5 bases and the J gene lost 4 bases, with 17 bases spanning the gap. The CDR3 sequence is 15 residues long. In DNA form, the CDR3 reads TGTGCCAGCAGCCCCCCGGCCCGGGGGTTCACTGAAGCTTTCTTT. Encoded protein: CASSPPARGFTEAFF.

The CDR3 sequence: CASSVAQGHYGYTF. DNA of the CDR3: TGTGCCAGCAGCGTAGCTCAGGGGCACTATGGCTACACCTTC. This chain connects TRBV9 to TRBJ1-2; TRBD1 is a possible D gene (6 bases). The CDR3 extends over 14 amino acids. The germline V gene has CDR1 SGDLS and CDR2 YYNGEE. Deletions cut 0 bases from V and 3 bases from J, with 9 bases between.

The CDR3 region is CASRGYREGWDGELFF. The CDR3 region has the DNA TGTGCCAGCAGAGGTTACAGAGAGGGCTGGGACGGGGAGCTGTTTTTT. The rearrangement links TRBV7-6 to TRBJ2-2; D may be TRBD2 (5 bases). The CDR3 extends over 16 amino acids. Between the trimmed V and J ends, which lost 6 bases and 7 bases, there was a span of 21 bases. CDR1 SGHVS and CDR2 FNYEAQ come from the germline V gene.

The rearrangement joins TRBV10-1 to TRBJ2-1; the match to TRBD2 covers 10 bases. The CDR3 is made up of 16 amino acids. The germline CDR1 and CDR2 sequences are WNHNN and SYGVQD (reference sequence). V lost 7 bases to trimming and J lost 8 bases; unmatched junction nucleotides: 14. In nucleotides, the CDR3 is TGCGCCAGCACGGGGGAAGCGGGAGGGCCTCGGTATGAGCAGTTCTTC. It yields the protein CASTGEAGGPRYEQFF.

The count of this clone is one. The chain is built from TRBV19 and TRBJ2-7, with 9 bases matching TRBD1. The CDR3 covers 14 residues. The trim removed 6 bases at V and 1 base at J, leaving 4 bases unmatched. Germline V CDR1 and CDR2: LNHDA, SQIVND (reference sequence). The CDR3 spells CASRATGGSYEQYF. Written as DNA, the CDR3 is TGTGCCAGTAGGGCGACAGGGGGATCCTACGAGCAGTACTTC.

The chain uses TRBV9 and TRBJ1-1; D call uncertain. There are 15 residues in the CDR3. V lost 0 bases and J 4 bases, leaving 13 bases between the germline ends. The V gene's germline CDR1 is SGDLS and CDR2 YYNGEE. The CDR3 here is CASSVEGTGSTEAFF. For the CDR3, the DNA is TGTGCCAGCAGCGTAGAGGGCACTGGGAGCACTGAAGCTTTCTTT.

V gene TRBV6-5 combines with J gene TRBJ2-5, with a tentative D call TRBD2 (6 bases). The DNA end favors TRBJ2-7, so the J call may be wrong. The CDR3 totals 12 residues. Germline loops: CDR1 MNHEY, CDR2 SVGAGI. Written as DNA, the CDR3 is TGTGCCAGCAGCCCCCGGGGGTACGAGCAGTACTTC. Its protein product is CASSPRGYEQYF.

V is TRBV7-3 and J is TRBJ2-3; 7 positions match TRBD1. Losses at the gene ends were 4 bases for V and 4 bases for J; bases not matched to a gene: 5. This CDR3 is built from 14 residues. Germline CDR1 and CDR2: SGHTA and FQGTGA. CDR3 sequence reads: CASSSRDSSDTQYF. The CDR3 DNA reads as TGTGCCAGCAGCTCCCGGGACAGCTCAGATACGCAGTATTTT. Looking up the rest from reference TRBV7-3 and TRBJ2-3 gives the full variable domain: GAGVSQTPSNKVTEKGKYVELRCDPISGHTALYWYRQSLGQGPEFLIYFQGTGAADDSGLPNDRFFAVRPEGSVSTLKIQRTERGDSAVYLCASSSRDSSDTQYFGPGTRLTVL.

The V gene is TRBV2, the J gene TRBJ2-1, with unresolved D. The V gene lost 6 bases and the J gene lost 10 bases, with 16 bases spanning the gap. CDR1 and CDR2 from the germline V gene are SNHLY and FYNNEI. This CDR3 comprises 13 residues. The CDR3 loop reads CASRATGRPEQFF. Written as DNA, the CDR3 is TGTGCCAGCAGGGCCACGGGTCGACCGGAGCAGTTCTTC.

The chain links TRBV15 to TRBJ2-7; the D call may be TRBD1 or TRBD2 (5 bases each). Germline lookup yields CDR1 LNHNV and CDR2 YYDKDF (reference sequence). CDR3 size: 15 residues. Trimming took 0 bases from V and 7 from J, leaving 16 bases between them. The CDR3 sequence is CATSREGVGPAEQYF. The DNA for the CDR3 is TGTGCCACCAGCAGAGAGGGGGTGGGACCCGCGGAGCAGTACTTC.

J is TRBJ2-7 and V is TRBV7-9; 9 bases match TRBD2. Germline V gene sequence: CDR1 SEHNR, CDR2 FQNEAQ (reference sequence). This CDR3 comprises 16 residues. With 1 base clipped from V and 4 bases from J, the junction kept 8 bases outside the gene matches. The CDR3 sequence: CASSLGVAGVDYEQYF. DNA of the CDR3: TGTGCCAGCAGCTTAGGGGTAGCGGGAGTGGATTACGAGCAGTACTTC.

This CDR3 is CASSQIQGTTEAFF. CDR3 in DNA: TGTGCCAGCAGCCAAATACAGGGGACCACTGAAGCTTTCTTT. This rearrangement joins TRBV11-2 to TRBJ1-1; 7 bases are shared with TRBD1. The CDR3 runs to 14 residues. V was pared by 5 bases and J by 4 bases, with 7 bases of the junction left unmatched. CDR1 is SGHAT and CDR2 is FQNNGV in the germline V gene. Combining the CDR3 with reference TRBV11-2 and TRBJ1-1 gives the whole variable domain EAGVAQSPRYKIIEKRQSVAFWCNPISGHATLYWYQQILGQGPKLLIQFQNNGVVDDSQLPKDRFSAERLKGVDSTLKIQPAKLEDSAVYLCASSQIQGTTEAFFGQGTRLTVV.

The V call is TRBV6-1, the J call TRBJ2-5; no clear D gene. V was trimmed by 4 bases and J by 0 bases, leaving 18 bases between them. This CDR3 contains 17 residues. Germline loops: CDR1 MNHNS, CDR2 SASEGT. The chain's CDR3 is CASSANQRDQYQETQYF. The CDR3 region has the DNA TGTGCCAGCAGTGCCAATCAAAGGGATCAGTACCAAGAGACCCAGTACTTC.

This clone was counted a single time. The V call is TRBV7-9, the J call TRBJ2-1, with 8 bases that match TRBD2. This CDR3 spans 15 amino acids. The trim removed 1 base at V and 7 bases at J, leaving 6 bases unmatched. The germline gives CDR1 SEHNR, CDR2 FQNEAQ (reference sequence). CDR3 amino acids: CASSLGLAGRNEQFF. CDR3 DNA: TGTGCCAGCAGCTTAGGGCTAGCGGGCCGGAATGAGCAGTTCTTC.

The chain combines TRBV19 with TRBJ1-2; D might be TRBD1 (5 bases). The CDR3 totals 13 residues. Deletions cut 7 bases from V and 3 bases from J, with 12 bases between. Germline CDR1 reads LNHDA; CDR2 reads SQIVND (reference sequence). The CDR3 spells CASMSGDYYGYTF. In nucleotides, the CDR3 is TGTGCCAGTATGTCGGGGGACTACTATGGCTACACCTTC. The complete variable domain, with remaining parts taken from reference TRBV19 and TRBJ1-2, reads DGGITQSPKYLFRKEGQNVTLSCEQNLNHDAMYWYRQDPGQGLRLIYYSQIVNDFQKGDIAEGYSVSREKKESFPLTVTSAQKNPTAFYLCASMSGDYYGYTFGSGTRLTVV.

This chain connects TRBV27 to TRBJ1-2, with a weak D call TRBD1 (6 bases). From germline, CDR1 is MNHEY and CDR2 SMNVEV (reference sequence). The CDR3 consists of 18 residues. Between the trimmed V and J ends, which lost 3 bases and 1 base, there was a span of 21 bases. CDR3 sequence (DNA): TGTGCCAGCAGTTTTTATAGGACAGATAATTCTCGTAACTATGGCTACACCTTC. It translates to CASSFYRTDNSRNYGYTF.

The CDR3 DNA reads as TGTGCCAGCAGCTTAGATTGGCAACAATACTACGAGCAGTACTTC. It yields the protein CASSLDWQQYYEQYF. This sequence joins TRBV11-2 and TRBJ2-7; D gene ambiguous. V lost 0 bases to trimming and J lost 3 bases, with 12 bases between them. CDR1 is SGHAT, CDR2 FQNNGV, per germline. This CDR3 region has 15 residues.

The gene calls are TRBV28 and TRBJ2-2; 7 nucleotides match TRBD2. Germline loops: CDR1 MDHEN, CDR2 SYDVKM. With V trimmed by 9 bases and J by 2 bases, 6 bases remained unmatched. The CDR3 loop spans 14 amino acids. CDR3 in amino acids: CASKSGLNTGELFF. The CDR3 coding sequence is TGTGCCAGTAAATCGGGACTAAACACCGGGGAGCTGTTTTTT.